Reported below is one TCR beta chain. Its antigen remains unknown. Germline V CDR1 and CDR2: MDHEN, SYDVKM. This CDR3 spans 14 amino acids. V shed 7 bases and J 5 bases; nucleotides not matched to a gene: 6. The record originates from a study of PD-L1 blockade in urothelial cancer. Background on the study: Blood underwent analysis 3 weeks (second dose) and 6 weeks after treatment began.

Findings and limits, study-wide: Lower than median blood TCR clonality before treatment predicted better survival. Durable benefit accompanied greater 3-week expansion of tumor-associated blood clones.

Sequenced by immunoSEQ multiplex PCR; TCRdb stores in-frame clones only, minus some. This table has about 110,000 clones, around 85% appearing once. The sequence derives from a man aged 45-65 years with urothelial cancer. Sequenced here: PBMCs, sampled around atezolizumab (anti-PD-L1) treatment. V and J are TRBV28 and TRBJ1-3; TRBD1 aligns across 9 bases. CDR3 coding DNA: TGTGCCAGCACCCGAGGACAGGGGCGAAACACCATATATTTT. Its protein product is CASTRGQGRNTIYF. Looking up the rest from reference TRBV28 and TRBJ1-3 gives the full variable domain: DVKVTQSSRYLVKRTGEKVFLECVQDMDHENMFWYRQDPGLGLRLIYFSYDVKMKEKGDIPEGYSVSREKKERFSLILESASTNQTSMYLCASTRGQGRNTIYFGEGSWLTVV.